One sample yielded the 27 T cell receptor beta chains listed below, sequenced in a study of cytomegalovirus exposure and HLA in healthy donors. A multiplex PCR was run with 60 Vbeta primers and 13 Jbeta primers. Sequencing was performed with immunoSEQ multiplex PCR; in TCRdb, only in-frame clones are kept and a portion is missing. The data contain over 150,000 clones, around 80% of them singletons. The material sequenced was PBMCs. All receptors derive from a woman aged 25-40 years in good health and CMV-seronegative.

The chain joins TRBV11-2 to TRBJ2-7; 7 bases agree with TRBD1. Per germline, CDR1 SGHAT and CDR2 FQNNGV. There are 16 residues in the CDR3. Losses at the gene ends were 5 bases for V and 3 bases for J; bases not matched to a gene: 13. Written as DNA, the CDR3 is TGTGCCAGCAGCACCCAGACAGGGCAGGTCCTCTACGAGCAGTACTTC. Amino acids: CASSTQTGQVLYEQYF.

This chain connects TRBV5-1 to TRBJ1-3; 7 bases are shared with TRBD1. Losses at the gene ends were 7 bases for V and 3 bases for J; bases not matched to a gene: 10. Germline CDR1 SGHRS, CDR2 YFSETQ. CDR3 length equals 15 residues. CDR3 protein: CASSKKGASGNTIYF. As DNA, the CDR3 is TGCGCCAGCTCCAAAAAGGGGGCAAGTGGAAACACCATATATTTT.

This clone has a handful of counts. The chain uses TRBV5-4 and TRBJ2-1; 8 bases are shared with TRBD2. Per the germline V gene, CDR1 is SGHNT and CDR2 is YYREEE (reference sequence). Trimming at V came to 2 bases and at J to 0 bases, leaving 4 bases not matched to a gene. The CDR3 has 16 amino acids. The DNA for the CDR3 is TGTGCCAGCAGCTTTTTAGCGGGAAGCTCCTACAATGAGCAGTTCTTC. Encoded protein: CASSFLAGSSYNEQFF.

CDR3 DNA: TGTGCCAGCAGTTTACCCAGGGCCCAAGAGACCCAGTACTTC. This encodes CASSLPRAQETQYF. This chain connects TRBV28 to TRBJ2-5; TRBD1 might be the D (5 bases). V was cut by 2 bases and J by 1 base, with 8 bases left in between. The CDR3 length is 14 residues. Germline CDR1 reads MDHEN; CDR2 reads SYDVKM.

CDR3 bases: TGTGCCAGCAGTGATCAGGGTATGGCTGCTGAGCAGTTCTTC. Encoded protein: CASSDQGMAAEQFF. V and J are TRBV6-4 and TRBJ2-1, with a weak D call TRBD1 (5 bases). The CDR3 runs to 14 residues. Germline CDR1 is MRHNA and CDR2 is SNTAGT. Trimming left V 3 bases short and J 9 bases short, with 15 bases between.

In its sample, this clone was seen once. Its ends do not fully match the called genes, so a read error is possible. The J gene is TRBJ2-4, the V gene TRBV13; D is possibly TRBD2 (7 bases). This CDR3 has 16 residues. The germline V gene has CDR1 PRHDT and CDR2 FYEKMQ (reference sequence). The CDR3: CASSPRGGLAKNSQYF. CDR3 DNA: TGTGCCAGCAGCCCAAGGGGGGGCCTAGCCAAAAACAGTCAGTACTTC.

The chain uses TRBV5-1 and TRBJ2-5, with 7 bases fitting TRBD2. There are 15 residues in the CDR3. The V gene's germline CDR1 is SGHRS and CDR2 YFSETQ. J gave up 4 bases and V 0 bases, and 6 bases lay outside the gene matches. CDR3 sequence reads: CASSLVGGSGETQYF. The CDR3, as DNA: TGCGCCAGCAGCTTGGTGGGCGGGAGCGGAGAGACCCAGTACTTC.

The V call is TRBV11-2, the J call TRBJ2-7; 8 bases fit TRBD2. V shed 3 bases and J 4 bases; nucleotides not matched to a gene: 8. CDR1 is SGHAT, CDR2 FQNNGV, per germline. CDR3 length equals 15 residues. The CDR3 DNA reads TGTGCCAGCAGCTTTACGGGGGGGCCCGGGTACGAGCAGTACTTC. As protein: CASSFTGGPGYEQYF.

This clone was counted a few times. This chain uses TRBV29-1 with TRBJ1-1; D is undetermined. Per germline, CDR1 SQVTM and CDR2 ANQGSEA. The germline V and J ends were trimmed by 5 bases and 1 base, with 8 bases remaining between them. There are 12 residues in the CDR3. In nucleotides, the CDR3 is TGCAGCGTTATCCAGTGGAACACTGAAGCTTTCTTT. Translated: CSVIQWNTEAFF. Full variable domain (remainder filled in from reference TRBV29-1 and TRBJ1-1): SAVISQKPSRDICQRGTSLTIQCQVDSQVTMMFWYRQQPGQSLTLIATANQGSEATYESGFVIDKFPISRPNLTFSTLTVSNMSPEDSSIYLCSVIQWNTEAFFGQGTRLTVV.

The chain uses TRBV28 and TRBJ2-3, with 13 positions matching TRBD2. CDR1 and CDR2 (germline): MDHEN, SYDVKM. V was clipped by 0 bases and J by 4 bases; unmatched bases: 4. The CDR3 is made up of 17 amino acids. In DNA form, the CDR3 reads TGTGCCAGCAGTTTATGGCACGGGACTAGCGGGGCAGATACGCAGTATTTT. This encodes CASSLWHGTSGADTQYF. Looking up the rest from reference TRBV28 and TRBJ2-3 gives the full variable domain: DVKVTQSSRYLVKRTGEKVFLECVQDMDHENMFWYRQDPGLGLRLIYFSYDVKMKEKGDIPEGYSVSREKKERFSLILESASTNQTSMYLCASSLWHGTSGADTQYFGPGTRLTVL.

The chain has TRBV11-2 and TRBJ2-6; 9 nucleotides line up with TRBD1. The CDR3 consists of 16 residues. Germline assignment: CDR1 SGHAT and CDR2 FQNNGV. Losses at the gene ends were 5 bases for V and 2 bases for J; bases not matched to a gene: 4. The CDR3 sequence: CASSRQGGTGANVLTF. The CDR3 region has the DNA TGTGCCAGCAGCAGACAGGGGGGCACTGGGGCCAACGTCCTGACTTTC.

The chain couples TRBV19 to TRBJ2-1; D is uncertain. CDR1 is LNHDA and CDR2 is SQIVND in the germline V gene (reference sequence). The CDR3 contains 14 residues. Trimming stripped 6 bases from V and 0 bases from J, with 9 bases between. CDR3 sequence: CASSPISSYNEQFF. Written as DNA, the CDR3 is TGTGCCAGTAGCCCTATAAGCTCCTACAATGAGCAGTTCTTC.

This sequence joins TRBV2 and TRBJ2-5; 7 nucleotides agree with TRBD1. Looked up from germline, CDR1 is SNHLY and CDR2 is FYNNEI. There are 16 residues in the CDR3. With V trimmed by 6 bases and J by 1 base, 11 bases remained unmatched. This CDR3 is CASRGSGTAIQETQYF. DNA of the CDR3: TGTGCCAGCAGGGGATCCGGGACAGCGATCCAAGAGACCCAGTACTTC. The whole variable domain, remainder taken from reference TRBV2 and TRBJ2-5, is EPEVTQTPSHQVTQMGQEVILRCVPISNHLYFYWYRQILGQKVEFLVSFYNNEISEKSEIFDDQFSVERPDGSNFTLKIRSTKLEDSAMYFCASRGSGTAIQETQYFGPGTRLLVL.

This clone was detected only once. This rearrangement joins TRBV5-1 to TRBJ1-2, with TRBD1 as a possible D gene (6 bases). This CDR3 is 15 amino acids long. V was clipped by 0 bases and J by 2 bases, with 11 bases between them. Germline V gives CDR1 SGHRS, CDR2 YFSETQ. Here the CDR3 DNA reads TGCGCCAGCAGCTTGGAACAGGGCTCCAACTATGGCTACACCTTC. It codes for CASSLEQGSNYGYTF.

J is TRBJ1-1 and V is TRBV7-6; D is unresolved. Trimming removed 5 bases at V and 6 bases at J, with 16 bases between. The CDR3 length is 14 residues. Germline V CDR1 and CDR2: SGHVS, FNYEAQ. The CDR3 here is CASSQDVGSAEAFF. The CDR3 DNA sequence: TGTGCCAGCAGCCAGGATGTTGGTTCGGCTGAAGCTTTCTTT. The full variable domain, with the rest looked up from reference TRBV7-6 and TRBJ1-1, is GAGVSQSPRYKVTKRGQDVALRCDPISGHVSLYWYRQALGQGPEFLTYFNYEAQQDKSGLPNDRFSAERPEGSISTLTIQRTEQRDSAMYRCASSQDVGSAEAFFGQGTRLTVV.

The gene calls are TRBV7-9 and TRBJ2-5, with TRBD2 as a possible D gene (5 bases). The CDR3 contains 12 residues. Germline values: CDR1 SEHNR, CDR2 FQNEAQ (reference sequence). Trimming removed 10 bases from V and 5 bases from J, with 14 bases in between. The CDR3 spells CATGRGGETQYF. The CDR3, as DNA: TGTGCCACAGGACGGGGTGGGGAGACCCAGTACTTC.

The chain uses TRBV10-2 and TRBJ2-1, with 8 positions matching TRBD2. The CDR3 contains 16 residues. V was pared by 1 base and J by 5 bases, with 7 bases of the junction left unmatched. Germline V gene data show CDR1 as WSHSY and CDR2 as SAAADI. CDR3 coding DNA: TGCGCCAGCAGTGAGTTGGGGACTAGTCTCCACAATGAGCAGTTCTTC. This gives the protein CASSELGTSLHNEQFF.

This clone was counted a few times. V and J are TRBV4-3 and TRBJ1-1, with 7 bases matching TRBD1. CDR3 size: 15 residues. Germline values: CDR1 LGHNA, CDR2 YSLEER. Losses at the gene ends were 1 base for V and 5 bases for J; bases not matched to a gene: 7. The chain's CDR3 is CASSQGRGLRTEAFF. CDR3 coding DNA: TGCGCCAGCAGCCAAGGTAGGGGGCTGAGGACTGAAGCTTTCTTT.

This clone appeared a single time. This chain connects TRBV18 to TRBJ2-1; TRBD2 matches 8 bases. J was trimmed by 3 bases and V by 5 bases; bases with no gene match: 6. The CDR3 extends over 15 amino acids. Germline values: CDR1 KGHSH, CDR2 LQKENI. CDR3 nucleotides: TGTGCCAGCTCAACCGCGGGAGGTCTCTACAATGAGCAGTTCTTC. Protein product: CASSTAGGLYNEQFF.

The CDR3 DNA is TGTGCCAGCAGGGCCGGGACAGGGAATGAAAAACTGTTTTTT. Protein product: CASRAGTGNEKLFF. The chain employs TRBV7-9 and TRBJ1-4; 9 nucleotides match TRBD1. In germline, CDR1 is SEHNR, CDR2 FQNEAQ (reference sequence). V gave up 6 bases and J gave up 5 bases; unmatched junction bases: 4. The CDR3 spans 14 residues.

The chain carries TRBV6-1 and TRBJ2-7; D might be TRBD2 (5 bases). The CDR3 covers 14 residues. Germline values: CDR1 MNHNS, CDR2 SASEGT. Trimming pared 5 bases from V and 3 bases from J, leaving 14 bases between. In DNA, the CDR3 is TGTGCCAGCAGTCGAGGGAGAGAGGTCTACGAGCAGTACTTC. This gives the protein CASSRGREVYEQYF.

The chain joins TRBV25-1 to TRBJ2-7; tentatively, D is TRBD2 (6 bases). The ends were cut back, 6 bases at V and 4 bases at J, with 10 bases in the middle. Looked up from germline, CDR1 is MGHDK and CDR2 is SYGVNS. The CDR3 consists of 12 residues. CDR3 amino acids: CASSGSKYEQYF. The CDR3 DNA sequence: TGTGCCAGCAGCGGGAGTAAGTACGAGCAGTACTTC.

The chain recombines TRBV4-2 with TRBJ2-7, with D unclear. CDR1 is LGHNA and CDR2 is YNFKEQ in the germline V gene. V lost 2 bases, J lost 5 bases, and 13 bases lay in between. This CDR3 has 14 amino acids. For the CDR3, the DNA is TGTGCCAGCAGCCAAACGAACGCAGTGGACGAGCAGTACTTC. It codes for CASSQTNAVDEQYF.

The chain carries TRBV6-5 and TRBJ1-1; the D is unclear. The CDR3 spans 12 residues. With 8 bases removed from V and 0 bases from J, the gap between germline ends came to 7 bases. Germline loops: CDR1 MNHEY, CDR2 SVGAGI. CDR3 protein: CASLGMNTEAFF. CDR3 nucleotide sequence: TGTGCCAGCCTGGGCATGAACACTGAAGCTTTCTTT.

The genes are TRBV7-2 and TRBJ2-7, with TRBD1 as a possible D gene (5 bases). This CDR3 spans 14 amino acids. CDR1 SGHTA and CDR2 FQGNSA come from the germline V gene. With 5 bases removed from V and 2 bases from J, the gap between germline ends came to 13 bases. CDR3 protein: CASSPRSGPYEQYF. DNA of the CDR3: TGTGCCAGCAGCCCTAGGTCAGGGCCCTACGAGCAGTACTTC.

The chain uses TRBV28 and TRBJ2-2, with 11 nucleotides matching TRBD2. Germline V gene sequence: CDR1 MDHEN, CDR2 SYDVKM. The CDR3 runs to 16 residues. Trimming removed 5 bases from V and 5 bases from J; junction bases left unmatched: 7. Here the CDR3 reads CASSRPLAGGTGELFF. DNA for the CDR3: TGTGCCAGCAGTCGACCTTTAGCGGGAGGGACCGGGGAGCTGTTTTTT.

The chain has TRBV4-3 and TRBJ1-4, with a tentative D call TRBD1 (5 bases). V was shortened by 0 bases and J by 3 bases, with 23 bases between the two germline ends. The CDR3 has 20 residues. Germline CDR1 LGHNA, CDR2 YSLEER. The DNA for the CDR3 is TGCGCCAGCAGCCAAGATTCGGAGTGGGTCAGGGCGCCGGCTAATGAAAAACTGTTTTTT. The encoded protein is CASSQDSEWVRAPANEKLFF.